A single sample is the source of the 12 T cell receptor beta chains below, sequenced in a study of Ad26.COV2.S vaccination and SARS-CoV-2 variants. Generated by immunoSEQ multiplex PCR, the TCRdb table keeps only in-frame clones and is missing some. The data contain about 480,000 clones, 87% of them seen just once; the ten biggest clones take up roughly 13%. The treatment was: around 19 received Ad26.COV2.S at low or high dose, single or two shots; 5 received placebo; per-sample allocation not given. The samples were gathered on day 63 after the first injection of vaccine or placebo. Sequenced here: peripheral blood, sampled in a trial of Ad26.COV2.S vaccine versus placebo. The receptor set was obtained from a person between 18 and 59 years old who received the Ad26.COV2.S COVID-19 vaccine or a placebo.

V usage is TRBV15 and J usage is TRBJ1-2, with TRBD1 identical over 7 bases. Germline-derived CDR1 and CDR2 are LNHNV and YYDKDF (reference sequence). V was pared by 4 bases and J by 2 bases, with 7 bases of the junction left unmatched. CDR3 size: 15 residues. CDR3: CATSTRGQTNYGYTF. The CDR3 coding sequence is TGTGCCACCAGCACGCGGGGACAGACCAACTATGGCTACACCTTC.

The chain recombines TRBV4-1 with TRBJ1-2; the match to TRBD1 covers 7 bases. J lost 8 bases, V lost 4 bases, and 10 bases had no gene match. The CDR3 spans 14 residues. In germline, CDR1 is MGHRA, CDR2 YSYEKL. CDR3 nucleotide sequence: TGCGCCAGCAGCCTTTCAGACAGGGCTCTGGGCTACACCTTC. It translates to CASSLSDRALGYTF.

The V gene is TRBV9, the J gene TRBJ2-1, with D uncertain. The CDR3 spans 14 residues. Trimming stripped 0 bases from V and 3 bases from J, with 7 bases between. The germline CDR1 and CDR2 sequences are SGDLS and YYNGEE. The CDR3 DNA sequence: TGTGCCAGCAGCGTAGCGCTCAGCTACAATGAGCAGTTCTTC. It yields the protein CASSVALSYNEQFF.

V gene TRBV7-9 combines with J gene TRBJ2-7; maybe TRBD1 (6 bases). This CDR3 has 14 residues. Germline V CDR1 and CDR2: SEHNR, FQNEAQ (reference sequence). Deletions cut 5 bases from V and 5 bases from J, with 16 bases between. CDR3 nucleotides: TGTGCCAGCAGCCTAACAGGGCTGAGGGACGAGCAGTACTTC. Encoded protein: CASSLTGLRDEQYF.

The V and J genes are TRBV19 and TRBJ1-1; D may be TRBD1 (6 bases). The CDR3 is 14 amino acids. Germline V gene data show CDR1 as LNHDA and CDR2 as SQIVND (reference sequence). Trimming removed 3 bases at V and 2 bases at J, with 10 bases between. The CDR3 sequence is CASSMGHRNTEAFF. The CDR3 nucleotides read TGTGCCAGTAGTATGGGACACCGAAACACTGAAGCTTTCTTT.

The rearrangement joins TRBV10-3 to TRBJ2-6; a weak D match, TRBD2 (5 bases). The V gene's germline CDR1 is ENHRY and CDR2 SYGVKD. V lost 6 bases, J lost 3 bases, and 6 bases lay in between. The CDR3 contains 13 residues. This chain's CDR3 is CAISGVGANVLTF. Here the CDR3 DNA reads TGTGCCATCAGCGGGGTTGGGGCCAACGTCCTGACTTTC.

Many counts were recorded for this clone. The CDR3 coding sequence is TGTGCCAGCATCGGAGGTGGGCGGGCCAAAAACATTCAGTACTTC. Amino acids: CASIGGGRAKNIQYF. This chain connects TRBV2 to TRBJ2-4; tentative D call: TRBD2 (5 bases). Trimming stripped 7 bases from V and 1 base from J, with 14 bases between. Germline CDR1 is SNHLY and CDR2 is FYNNEI. The CDR3 is made up of 15 amino acids.

This sequence joins TRBV11-3 and TRBJ2-7; 8 nucleotides agree with TRBD2. V was pared by 5 bases and J by 5 bases, with 8 bases of the junction left unmatched. Germline V lookup: CDR1 SGHNT, CDR2 YENEEA. The CDR3 extends over 14 amino acids. The CDR3 protein is CASSPGGGPDEQYF. CDR3 in DNA: TGTGCCAGCAGCCCCGGGGGGGGGCCAGACGAGCAGTACTTC.

The gene calls are TRBV7-2 and TRBJ2-2, with TRBD2 identical over 11 bases. V lost 2 bases to trimming and J lost 4 bases; unmatched junction nucleotides: 3. Germline V gene sequence: CDR1 SGHTA, CDR2 FQGNSA. The CDR3 loop spans 16 amino acids. DNA for the CDR3: TGTGCCAGCAGCTTACTAGCGGGAGGCGGCACCGGGGAGCTGTTTTTT. It encodes CASSLLAGGGTGELFF.

The chain combines TRBV30 with TRBJ1-5; D gene unclear. The germline V gene has CDR1 GTSNPN and CDR2 SVGIG (reference sequence). The CDR3 has 15 residues. Trimming cost V 4 bases and J 5 bases, with 18 bases left between them. CDR3 DNA sequence: TGTGCCTGGACCTTGGGTGGGCCCCTCCATCAGCCCCAGCATTTT. Translating it yields CAWTLGGPLHQPQHF. Using reference TRBV30 and TRBJ1-5 for the parts outside the CDR3, the full variable domain is SQTIHQWPATLVQPVGSPLSLECTVEGTSNPNLYWYRQAAGRGLQLLFYSVGIGQISSEVPQNLSASRPQDRQFILSSKKLLLSDSGFYLCAWTLGGPLHQPQHFGDGTRLSIL.

The chain joins TRBV4-3 to TRBJ2-1; a weak D match, TRBD1 (5 bases). V was clipped by 3 bases and J by 10 bases, with 22 bases between them. The CDR3 contains 16 residues. The germline CDR1 and CDR2 sequences are LGHNA and YSLEER. CDR3 amino acids: CASSQTTLGAADEQFF. The DNA of the CDR3 is TGCGCCAGCAGCCAGACAACGCTAGGGGCGGCCGACGAGCAGTTCTTC.

The chain recombines TRBV25-1 with TRBJ2-2; D ambiguous. Looked up from germline, CDR1 is MGHDK and CDR2 is SYGVNS. The CDR3 has 15 residues. V lost 4 bases, J lost 0 bases, and 9 bases lay in between. The CDR3 reads CASSGAAPNTGELFF. The CDR3 coding sequence is TGTGCCAGCAGTGGGGCGGCTCCGAACACCGGGGAGCTGTTTTTT.